Below are 7 T cell receptor beta chains sequenced from a single sample in a study of blood T cell repertoires in COVID-19. TCRdb's copy holds only in-frame clones and misses some; the assay was immunoSEQ multiplex PCR. The data contain 210,000 or so clones, 80% to 90% of them singletons. Sequencing used PBMCs or T cells enriched from blood (not recorded which). All receptors derive from a woman aged 25 to 39 who had been exposed to COVID-19.

This rearrangement joins TRBV11-3 to TRBJ2-3, with 14 positions matching TRBD2. The CDR3 runs to 15 residues. CDR1 is SGHNT and CDR2 is YENEEA in the germline V gene. J lost 4 bases, V lost 5 bases, and 2 bases had no gene match. CDR3 amino acids: CASSQTSGRADTQYF. In nucleotides, the CDR3 is TGTGCCAGCAGCCAGACTAGCGGGAGGGCAGATACGCAGTATTTT. Complete variable domain (other parts from reference TRBV11-3 and TRBJ2-3): EAGVVQSPRYKIIEKKQPVAFWCNPISGHNTLYWYLQNLGQGPELLIRYENEEAVDDSQLPKDRFSAERLKGVDSTLKIQPAELGDSAVYLCASSQTSGRADTQYFGPGTRLTVL.

The chain has TRBV7-9 and TRBJ2-1; 13 nucleotides line up with TRBD2. J gave up 2 bases and V 5 bases, and 3 bases lay outside the gene matches. Per germline, CDR1 SEHNR and CDR2 FQNEAQ (reference sequence). The CDR3 is 16 amino acids. The CDR3 sequence: CASSLGTSGTYNEQFF. DNA for the CDR3: TGTGCCAGCAGCCTAGGGACTAGCGGGACCTACAATGAGCAGTTCTTC.

The CDR3 spells CASSYEWPRAFF. The CDR3, as DNA: TGTGCCAGCAGTTACGAATGGCCTAGGGCTTTCTTT. The V and J genes are TRBV6-5 and TRBJ1-1; D gene ambiguous. Trimming stripped 2 bases from V and 11 bases from J, with 12 bases between. Germline V gives CDR1 MNHEY, CDR2 SVGAGI. CDR3 length: 12 residues.

The genes are TRBV3-1 (or the pseudogene TRBV3-2) and TRBJ1-3, with a possible D match to TRBD1 (5 bases). The CDR3 length is 14 residues. Per germline, CDR1 LGHDT and CDR2 YNNKEL (reference sequence). The V end was cut by 1 base, the J end by 3 bases, with 7 bases between. CDR3 region: CASSQAQGGNTIYF. The CDR3 DNA is TGTGCCAGCAGCCAAGCGCAGGGTGGAAACACCATATATTTT.

This rearrangement joins TRBV5-4 to TRBJ1-3; 7 positions agree with TRBD1. The CDR3 has 14 amino acids. Trimming removed 2 bases from V and 4 bases from J; junction bases left unmatched: 3. CDR1 and CDR2 from the germline V gene are SGHNT and YYREEE (reference sequence). In DNA, the CDR3 is TGTGCCAGCAGCTTCCAGGGGGAAGGAAACACCATATATTTT. Translation gives CASSFQGEGNTIYF.

V and J are TRBV19 and TRBJ1-1; D is uncertain. Trimming removed 7 bases at V and 2 bases at J, with 14 bases between. CDR1 is LNHDA and CDR2 is SQIVND in the germline V gene (reference sequence). The CDR3 runs to 14 residues. The CDR3 here is CASKREPPNTEAFF. The CDR3, as DNA: TGTGCCAGTAAGAGAGAGCCACCTAACACTGAAGCTTTCTTT.

The chain is built from TRBV3-1 (or the pseudogene TRBV3-2) and TRBJ2-7; 8 bases align to TRBD2. V lost 4 bases, J lost 6 bases, and 11 bases stayed unmatched. The CDR3 length is 15 residues. Germline V CDR1 and CDR2: LGHDT, YNNKEL (reference sequence). The CDR3 protein is CASSRPGGIGGEQYF. CDR3 nucleotide sequence: TGTGCCAGCAGCCGCCCGGGAGGGATCGGAGGCGAGCAGTACTTC.